This T cell receptor beta chain was profiled in a study of blood T cell repertoires in COVID-19. Study details: T cells, B-cell-depleted T cells, or PBMCs supplied cDNA or gDNA.

Sequencing was performed with immunoSEQ multiplex PCR; in TCRdb, only in-frame clones are kept and a portion is missing. Seen here are approximately 160,000 clones, roughly 82% observed once, and the top ten hold 7.2%. V lost 2 bases, J lost 10 bases, and 6 bases lay in between. This CDR3 comprises 12 residues. CDR1 is ENHRY and CDR2 is SYGVKD in the germline V gene. V is TRBV10-3 and J is TRBJ1-6; D gene uncertain. Sequenced input: peripheral blood. The source is a woman aged 45-59 years in a cohort sampled during active or convalescent COVID-19. The CDR3 region has the DNA TGTGCCATCAGTGAGCAACGGTCACCCCTCCACTTT. Protein sequence: CAISEQRSPLHF.